The rows below give T cell receptor beta chains drawn from one sample of a study of spatial heterogeneity in lung cancer. TCRdb processed the 5' RACE reads anew with MiXCR; each CDR3 protein has one entry. In the table there are 45,000 to 55,000 distinct CDR3 sequences, 5.3% of which are singletons. The sample here was PBMCs, taken at surgery. These receptors originate from a male donor with early-stage non-small cell lung cancer. CDR3s include the opening cysteine and the closing phenylalanine or tryptophan. Each record gives: clone size, J gene, V gene, D gene, CDR3 DNA, CDR3 protein. D genes are given only for firm matches. The size field is filled for only some rows; it gives once, few, many or a size class.

>many|TRBJ1-6|TRBV7-9|.
TGTGCCAGCAGCTTATTCCTGGGGGCCAACCCCCTCTCCTATAATTCACCCCTCCACTTT
CASSLFLGANPLSYNSPLHF
>few|TRBJ1-1|TRBV6-2/TRBV6-3|TRBD1
TGTGCCAGCAGTCGGGGACAGTTCATGAACACTGAAGCTTTCTTT
CASSRGQFMNTEAFF
>many|TRBJ2-3|TRBV6-6|.
TGTGCCAGCAGTTATGGGGGGGACAGAGATACGCAGTATTTT
CASSYGGDRDTQYF
>many|TRBJ1-4|TRBV12-3/TRBV12-4|.
TGTGCCAGCAGTCCAACAGGACCCTCCTCAAGAAATGAAAAACTGTTTTTT
CASSPTGPSSRNEKLFF
>many|TRBJ1-3|TRBV20-1|TRBD1
TGCAGTGCTAGAGATCGACAGGGTTCTGGAAACACCATATATTTT
CSARDRQGSGNTIYF
>.|TRBJ1-2|TRBV7-9|.
TGTGCCAGCAGCCCCCGGGACCTATCTCGTGGCTACACCTTC
CASSPRDLSRGYTF
>many|TRBJ1-2|TRBV7-2|.
TGTGCCAGCAGCCAGTCGTCCGGCCCTGACTATGGCTACACCTTC
CASSQSSGPDYGYTF
>many|TRBJ1-3|TRBV7-6|.
TGTGCCAGCAGCGCCCGCTCTGGAAACACCATATATTTT
CASSARSGNTIYF
>many|TRBJ1-4|TRBV20-1|.
TGCAGTGCTAGACCCTCTAATGAAAAACTGTTTTTT
CSARPSNEKLFF
>.|TRBJ2-5|TRBV5-1|.
TGCGCCAGCAGCTTGGTTTTATCTGGGACATACCAAGAGACCCAGTACTTC
CASSLVLSGTYQETQYF
>many|TRBJ2-3|TRBV7-9|TRBD2
TGTGCCAGCAGCTTAAATGGGGGAGGGAGCACAGATACGCAGTATTTT
CASSLNGGGSTDTQYF
>many|TRBJ2-1|TRBV7-2|TRBD2
TGTGCCAGCAGCACACCCGGGACTAGCGCCCACAATGAGCAGTTCTTC
CASSTPGTSAHNEQFF
>many|TRBJ1-2|TRBV3-1|.
TGTGCCAGCAGCCAAGGCGTTAACTATGGCTACACCTTC
CASSQGVNYGYTF